A selection of T cell receptor beta chains follows, all from one sample in a study of CD8 T cells in ankylosing spondylitis. Each CDR3 protein gets one entry after TCRdb re-called the 5' RACE reads with MiXCR. Of 150,000 to 200,000 distinct CDR3 sequences listed, about 18% are singletons. The material sequenced was blood, either unsorted or a sorted T cell fraction (not recorded which). Source of these receptors: a male donor between 10 and 30 years old with ankylosing spondylitis or in good health (not recorded which). CDR3s include the opening cysteine and the closing phenylalanine or tryptophan. A D gene is named only where the DNA matches it firmly. Clone size is stated in some rows and not others, as once, few, many or a class when expanded.

d_call j_call v_call clone_size cdr3_nt cdr3_aa
NA TRBJ2-1 TRBV19 few TGTGCCAGTAGTATTTCCGCCAATGAGCAGTTCTTC CASSISANEQFF
NA TRBJ2-2 TRBV6-6 many TGTGCCAGCAGTTACGGGACGGACACCGGGGAGCTGTTTTTT CASSYGTDTGELFF
TRBD1 TRBJ1-6 TRBV20-1 many TGCAGTGCTAGAGGAATAGGGGGCGCGCGGTCACCCCTCCACTTT CSARGIGGARSPLHF
NA TRBJ2-2 TRBV5-1 many TGCGCCAGCAGCTTCGACTCCCGGGACAAAGGAACCGGGGAGCTGTTTTTT CASSFDSRDKGTGELFF
NA TRBJ2-3 TRBV6-2/TRBV6-3 many TGTGCCAGCAGTTACGTAGCGTCCCCGCAGTATTTT CASSYVASPQYF
TRBD2 TRBJ2-2 TRBV6-5 NA TGTGCCAGCAGACCCCTAGCGGGAGGGAACACCGGGGAGCTGTTTTTT CASRPLAGGNTGELFF
NA TRBJ2-7 TRBV29-1 many TGCAGCGTTGCGGACATCTACGAGCAGTACTTC CSVADIYEQYF
TRBD1 TRBJ2-7 TRBV12-3/TRBV12-4 many TGTGCCAGCAGGGGAACAGGGGCCCCCTACGAGCAGTACTTC CASRGTGAPYEQYF
NA TRBJ2-7 TRBV6-2/TRBV6-3 many TGTGCCAGCAGTTACTTCAACATAGCGGAGTCCTACGAGCAGTACTTC CASSYFNIAESYEQYF
NA TRBJ2-1 TRBV18 NA TGTGCCAGCTCACGAAAAGACAGGTACTACAATGAGCAGTTCTTC CASSRKDRYYNEQFF
NA TRBJ2-5 TRBV5-1 NA TGCGCCAGCAGCGTCGCTCTAGAGACCCAGTACTTC CASSVALETQYF
TRBD2 TRBJ2-3 TRBV28 many TGTGCCAGCAGTGACGGGACTAGCGGGAGCCCAGGGACGCAGTATTTT CASSDGTSGSPGTQYF
NA TRBJ2-1 TRBV12-3/TRBV12-4 many TGTGCCAGCAGTTTAGGGACAGAGGAGCAGTTCTTC CASSLGTEEQFF
TRBD1 TRBJ1-4 TRBV4-1 many TGCGCCAGCAGCCAAGGCCCGGGACAGGGGATTGAAAAACTGTTTTTT CASSQGPGQGIEKLFF
TRBD1 TRBJ1-2 TRBV24-1 many TGTGCCACCAGTGAAGGGGGCAGCGGCTACACCTTC CATSEGGSGYTF
TRBD1 TRBJ2-1 TRBV20-1 many TGCAGTGCTAGAGCCGGGACAGGGAACAATGAGCAGTTCTTC CSARAGTGNNEQFF
NA TRBJ1-5 TRBV27 few TGTGCCAGCAGTTTAAGAATCGACAGGAATCAGCCCCAGCATTTT CASSLRIDRNQPQHF
NA TRBJ2-3 TRBV20-1 NA TGCAGTGCTAGAGATAGGGAGGTAGCGGCTAGCACAGATACGCAGTATTTT CSARDREVAASTDTQYF
TRBD2 TRBJ2-4 TRBV12-3/TRBV12-4 few TGTGCCAGCAGTTCTAGCGGTATGAACATTCAGTACTTC CASSSSGMNIQYF
TRBD1 TRBJ1-2 TRBV11-3 NA TGTGCCAGCAGCTTCGACAGGGACTATGGCTACACCTTC CASSFDRDYGYTF
NA TRBJ1-1 TRBV27 many TGTGCCAGCAGTTCCCACAGTGGGGGGAACACTGAAGCTTTCTTT CASSSHSGGNTEAFF
NA TRBJ2-1 TRBV11-2 many TGTGCCAGCAGCCCGGGGACGGAGCTTGAGCAGTTCTTC CASSPGTELEQFF
TRBD2 TRBJ2-1 TRBV7-9 many TGTGCCAGCAGCCGGGGGACTAGCGGGAGATTTAGCTCCTACAATGAGCAGTTCTTC CASSRGTSGRFSSYNEQFF
NA TRBJ2-7 TRBV6-1 many TGTGCCAGCAACAGTTTAGAGCAGTACTTC CASNSLEQYF
NA TRBJ1-1 TRBV12-3/TRBV12-4 many TGTGCCAGCAGTTTCATACACGAACACACTGAAGCTTTCTTT CASSFIHEHTEAFF
NA TRBJ2-1 TRBV12-5 once TGTGCTAGTGGTTTGGTGGAAGATGAGCAGTTCTTC CASGLVEDEQFF
NA TRBJ2-5 TRBV30 many TGTGCCTGGAGTGTAAATGTCCCAGAGACCCAGTACTTC CAWSVNVPETQYF
NA TRBJ2-6 TRBV12-3/TRBV12-4 many TGTGCCAGCACAATGAGGCTCGCCGGGGCCAACGTCCTGACTTTC CASTMRLAGANVLTF
NA TRBJ2-1 TRBV6-5 many TGTGCCAGCAGTTACTCGGCGTCGAATGAGCAGTTCTTC CASSYSASNEQFF
TRBD2 TRBJ2-1 TRBV2 many TGTGCCAGCAGTTCCATGTTAGCGGGAGGGGATGAGCAGTTCTTC CASSSMLAGGDEQFF
TRBD2 TRBJ2-1 TRBV7-3 many TGTGCCAGCAGCTTACAAGCGGGAGGGCTATTATACAATGAGCAGTTCTTC CASSLQAGGLLYNEQFF
TRBD2 TRBJ2-5 TRBV27 many TGTGCCAGCACCAAAGGGACTAGCGGCGAAGAGACCCAGTACTTC CASTKGTSGEETQYF
TRBD2 TRBJ2-5 TRBV24-1 many TGTGCCACCAGTGAAACCGGGACTAGCGGACCACCAGGAGAGACCCAGTACTTC CATSETGTSGPPGETQYF
NA TRBJ2-2 TRBV7-2 NA TGTGCCAGCAGCCCCCAGAGGACGGCAACCGGGGAGCTGTTTTTT CASSPQRTATGELFF
NA TRBJ2-3 TRBV29-1 many TGCAGCGGGAGGTTCCGGGTTACAGATACGCAGTATTTT CSGRFRVTDTQYF
NA TRBJ1-3 TRBV6-6 many TGTGCCAGCAGTTACCGCATAAGGGACGCTGGCACCATATATTTT CASSYRIRDAGTIYF
NA TRBJ1-4 TRBV20-1 many TGCAGTGCTAGAGATCGGGAGGGCATTAATGAAAAACTGTTTTTT CSARDREGINEKLFF